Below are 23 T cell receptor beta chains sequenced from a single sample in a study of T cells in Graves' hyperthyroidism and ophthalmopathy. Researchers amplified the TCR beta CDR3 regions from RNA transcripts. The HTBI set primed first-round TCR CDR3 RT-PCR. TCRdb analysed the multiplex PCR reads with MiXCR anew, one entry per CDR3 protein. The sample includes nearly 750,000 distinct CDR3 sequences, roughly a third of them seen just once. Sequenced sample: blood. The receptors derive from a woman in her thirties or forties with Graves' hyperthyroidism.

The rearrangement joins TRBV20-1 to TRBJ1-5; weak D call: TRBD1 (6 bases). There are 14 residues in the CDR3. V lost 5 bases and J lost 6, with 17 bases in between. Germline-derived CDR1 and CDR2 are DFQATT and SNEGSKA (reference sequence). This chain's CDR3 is CSALPGEGGQPQHF. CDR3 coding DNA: TGCAGTGCTCTCCCAGGGGAAGGCGGTCAGCCCCAGCATTTT.

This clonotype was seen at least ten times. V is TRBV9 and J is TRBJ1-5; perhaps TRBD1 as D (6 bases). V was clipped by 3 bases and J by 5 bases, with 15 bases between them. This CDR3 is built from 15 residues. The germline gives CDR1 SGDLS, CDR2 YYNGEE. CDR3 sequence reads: CASSGHGTPDQPQHF. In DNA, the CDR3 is TGTGCCAGCAGCGGACACGGGACACCTGATCAGCCCCAGCATTTT.

The CDR3 sequence: CASSYSPDSGLANEKLFF. The CDR3, as DNA: TGTGCCAGCAGTTACTCTCCCGACTCGGGTTTAGCTAATGAAAAACTGTTTTTT. V and J are TRBV6-5 and TRBJ1-4, with D uncertain. Deletions cut 0 bases from V and 3 bases from J, with 17 bases between. The CDR3 length is 18 residues. Germline V gene sequence: CDR1 MNHEY, CDR2 SVGAGI.

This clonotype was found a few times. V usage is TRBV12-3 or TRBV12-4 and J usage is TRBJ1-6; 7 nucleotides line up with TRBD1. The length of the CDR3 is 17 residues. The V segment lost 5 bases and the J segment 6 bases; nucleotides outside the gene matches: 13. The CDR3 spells CASSPRQGGLANSPLHF. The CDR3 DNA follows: TGTGCCAGCAGTCCCCGACAGGGAGGCTTGGCTAATTCACCCCTCCACTTT.

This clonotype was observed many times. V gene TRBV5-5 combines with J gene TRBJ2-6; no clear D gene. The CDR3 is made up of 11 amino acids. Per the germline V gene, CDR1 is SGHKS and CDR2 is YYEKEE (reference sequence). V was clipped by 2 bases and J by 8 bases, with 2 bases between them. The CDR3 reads CASSFTNVLTF. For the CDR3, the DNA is TGTGCCAGCAGCTTTACCAACGTCCTGACTTTC.

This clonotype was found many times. In DNA, the CDR3 is TGCAGTGCTACCGGGACCGACACCTACGAGCAGTACTTC. Translated: CSATGTDTYEQYF. This chain links TRBV20-1 with TRBJ2-7; either TRBD1 or TRBD2 may supply D (5 bases each). Between the trimmed V and J ends, which lost 4 bases and 2 bases, there was a span of 12 bases. The germline V gene encodes CDR1 DFQATT and CDR2 SNEGSKA (reference sequence). CDR3 length: 13 amino acids.

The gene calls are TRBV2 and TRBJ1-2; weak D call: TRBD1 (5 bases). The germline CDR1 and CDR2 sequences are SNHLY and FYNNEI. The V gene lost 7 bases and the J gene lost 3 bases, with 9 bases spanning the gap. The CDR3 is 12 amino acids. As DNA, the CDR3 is TGTGCCAGCAACACACAGGACTATGGCTACACCTTC. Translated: CASNTQDYGYTF.

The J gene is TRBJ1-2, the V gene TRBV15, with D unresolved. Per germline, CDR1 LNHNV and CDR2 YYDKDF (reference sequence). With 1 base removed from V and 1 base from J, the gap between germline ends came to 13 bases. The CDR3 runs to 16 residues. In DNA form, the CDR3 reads TGTGCCACCAGCAGAGTCGAAGGCCCCATTAACTATGGCTACACCTTC. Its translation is CATSRVEGPINYGYTF.

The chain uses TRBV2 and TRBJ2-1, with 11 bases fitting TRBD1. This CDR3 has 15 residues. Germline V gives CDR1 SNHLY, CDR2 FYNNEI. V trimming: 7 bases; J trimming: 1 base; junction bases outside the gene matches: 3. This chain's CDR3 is CASIGQGASYNEQFF. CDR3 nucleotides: TGTGCCAGCATAGGACAGGGGGCGTCCTACAATGAGCAGTTCTTC.

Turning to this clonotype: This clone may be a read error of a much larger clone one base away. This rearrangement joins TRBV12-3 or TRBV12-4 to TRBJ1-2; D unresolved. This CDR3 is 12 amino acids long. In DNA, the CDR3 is TGTGTCAGCAGTTTAGGCAGAGTGGACTACACCTTC. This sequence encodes CVSSLGRVDYTF.

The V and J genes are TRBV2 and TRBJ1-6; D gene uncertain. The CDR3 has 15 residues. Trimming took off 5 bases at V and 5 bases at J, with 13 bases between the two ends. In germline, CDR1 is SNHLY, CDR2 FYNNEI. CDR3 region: CASSSGKVNNSPLHF. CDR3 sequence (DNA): TGTGCCAGCAGTTCGGGGAAAGTGAATAATTCACCCCTCCACTTT.

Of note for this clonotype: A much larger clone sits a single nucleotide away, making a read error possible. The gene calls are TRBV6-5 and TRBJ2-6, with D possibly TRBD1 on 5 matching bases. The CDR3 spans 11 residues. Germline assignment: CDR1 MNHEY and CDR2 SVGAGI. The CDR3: CASSWGNVPTF. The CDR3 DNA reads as TGTGCCAGCAGTTGGGGCAACGTCCCGACTTTC.

CDR3 sequence: CSVGRDRDTDTQYF. The CDR3, as DNA: TGCAGCGTTGGTAGGGACAGGGACACAGATACGCAGTATTTT. The chain couples TRBV29-1 to TRBJ2-3, with 9 bases that match TRBD1. Germline values: CDR1 SQVTM, CDR2 ANQGSEA. V was pared by 4 bases and J by 2 bases, with 4 bases of the junction left unmatched. The CDR3 runs 14 residues.

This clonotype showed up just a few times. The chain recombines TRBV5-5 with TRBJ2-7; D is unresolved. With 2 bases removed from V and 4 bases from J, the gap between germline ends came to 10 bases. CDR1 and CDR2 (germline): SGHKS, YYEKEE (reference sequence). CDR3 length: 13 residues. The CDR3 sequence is CASSLEFGYEQYF. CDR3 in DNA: TGTGCCAGCAGCTTAGAGTTCGGTTACGAGCAGTACTTC.

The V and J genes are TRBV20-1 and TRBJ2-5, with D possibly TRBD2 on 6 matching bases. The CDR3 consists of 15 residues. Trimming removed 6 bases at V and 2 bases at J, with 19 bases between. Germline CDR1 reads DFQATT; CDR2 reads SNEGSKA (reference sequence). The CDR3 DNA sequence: TGCAGTGCCAATCGGCCGGGACTCGGACAAGAGACCCAGTACTTC. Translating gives CSANRPGLGQETQYF.

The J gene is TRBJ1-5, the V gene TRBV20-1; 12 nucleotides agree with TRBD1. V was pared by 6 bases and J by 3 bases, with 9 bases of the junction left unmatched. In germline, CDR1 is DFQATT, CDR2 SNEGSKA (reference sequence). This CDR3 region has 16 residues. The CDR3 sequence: CSARPGQGALNQPQHF. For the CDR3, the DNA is TGCAGTGCCCGACCGGGACAGGGGGCCCTCAATCAGCCCCAGCATTTT.

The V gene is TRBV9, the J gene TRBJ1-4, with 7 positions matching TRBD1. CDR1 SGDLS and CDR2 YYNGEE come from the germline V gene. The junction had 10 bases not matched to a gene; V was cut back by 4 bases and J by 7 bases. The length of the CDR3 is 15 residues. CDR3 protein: CASSHGRGGGEKLFF. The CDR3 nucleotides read TGTGCCAGCAGCCACGGGAGAGGGGGCGGTGAAAAACTGTTTTTT.

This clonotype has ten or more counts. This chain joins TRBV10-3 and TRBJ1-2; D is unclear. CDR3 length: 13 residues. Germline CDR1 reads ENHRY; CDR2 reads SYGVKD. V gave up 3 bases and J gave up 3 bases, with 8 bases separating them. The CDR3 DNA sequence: TGTGCCATCAGTGATAGGGAGTACTATGGCTACACCTTC. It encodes CAISDREYYGYTF.

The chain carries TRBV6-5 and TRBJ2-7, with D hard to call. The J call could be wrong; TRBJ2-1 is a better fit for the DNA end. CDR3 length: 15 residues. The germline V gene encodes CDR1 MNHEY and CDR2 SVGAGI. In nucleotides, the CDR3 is TGTGCCAGCATCCCTGGGCCCTCATTCCGGAATGAGCAGTTCTTC. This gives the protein CASIPGPSFRNEQFF.

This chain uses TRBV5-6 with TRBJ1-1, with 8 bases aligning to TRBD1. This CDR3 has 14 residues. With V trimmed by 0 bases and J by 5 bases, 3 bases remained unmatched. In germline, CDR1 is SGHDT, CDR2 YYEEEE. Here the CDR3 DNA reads TGTGCCAGCAGCTTGGGACAGGGGTGGACTGAAGCTTTCTTT. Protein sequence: CASSLGQGWTEAFF.

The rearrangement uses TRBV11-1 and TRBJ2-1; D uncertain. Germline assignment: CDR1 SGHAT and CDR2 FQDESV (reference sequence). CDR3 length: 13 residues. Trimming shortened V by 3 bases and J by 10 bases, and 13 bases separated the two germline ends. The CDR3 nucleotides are TGTGCCAGCAGCTTGGTGCTTACGGACGAGCAGTTCTTC. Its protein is CASSLVLTDEQFF. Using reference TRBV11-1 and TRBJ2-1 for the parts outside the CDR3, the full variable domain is EAEVAQSPRYKITEKSQAVAFWCDPISGHATLYWYRQILGQGPELLVQFQDESVVDDSQLPKDRFSAERLKGVDSTLKIQPAELGDSAMYLCASSLVLTDEQFFGPGTRLTVL.

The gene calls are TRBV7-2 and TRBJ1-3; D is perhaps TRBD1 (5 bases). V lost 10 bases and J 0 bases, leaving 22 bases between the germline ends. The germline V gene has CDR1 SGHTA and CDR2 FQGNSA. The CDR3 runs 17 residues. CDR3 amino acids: CATHQVGQGSSGNTIYF. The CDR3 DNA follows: TGTGCCACCCATCAGGTTGGGCAGGGATCCTCTGGAAACACCATATATTTT.

CDR3 sequence reads: CATGTPDNSPLHF. The CDR3 region has the DNA TGTGCCACCGGGACACCGGATAATTCACCCCTCCACTTT. The genes are TRBV6-2 or TRBV6-3 and TRBJ1-6, with a possible D match to TRBD1 (6 bases). The germline gives CDR1 MNHEY, CDR2 SVGEGT. V gave up 10 bases and J gave up 5 bases, with 12 bases separating them. This CDR3 has 13 amino acids.